The 5 T cell receptor beta chains listed next were all sequenced from one sample in a study of T cells in Graves' hyperthyroidism and ophthalmopathy. The source material, RNA transcripts, was used to amplify TCR beta CDR3 regions. Researchers ran a first-round RT-PCR on the TCR CDR3 using the HTBI primer set. One entry per CDR3 protein results from TCRdb running MiXCR on the multiplex PCR reads. The repertoire holds around 100,000 distinct CDR3 sequences, with roughly 47% as singletons. The sequencing input was blood. These receptors came from a man aged 40-49 years with Graves' hyperthyroidism.

The V and J genes are TRBV10-3 and TRBJ2-7; D not certain. Germline CDR1 and CDR2: ENHRY and SYGVKD. This CDR3 comprises 12 residues. The V end lost 6 bases, the J end lost 2 bases, and 8 bases lay between the germline ends. The CDR3 protein is CAIRGFAYEQYF. Here the CDR3 DNA reads TGTGCCATCAGGGGGTTCGCCTACGAGCAGTACTTC.

As regards this clonotype: Possible read error: a much larger clone is one base away. The DNA of the CDR3 is TGTGTCAGCAGCCGTAACCCACCCGATCGGGGGCGTGAAAAACTGTTTTTT. Amino acids: CVSSRNPPDRGREKLFF. The V call is TRBV19, the J call TRBJ1-4, with a tentative D call TRBD1 (6 bases). This CDR3 contains 17 residues. Per the germline V gene, CDR1 is LNHDA and CDR2 is SQIVND (reference sequence).

This clonotype was seen only once. Given a much more abundant clone one base away, this may be a read error. V usage is TRBV10-3 and J usage is TRBJ2-3; TRBD2 matches at 9 bases. This CDR3 region has 14 residues. Trimming at V came to 8 bases and at J to 4 bases, leaving 7 bases not matched to a gene. CDR1 is ENHRY, CDR2 SYGVKD, per germline. The CDR3 reads CAIRRAGGADTQYF. The CDR3 DNA sequence: TGTGCCATCCGGAGAGCGGGGGGCGCAGATACGCAGTATTTT.

This clonotype was seen once. The germline gene is not matched at one end of the junction; a read error may be the cause. V and J are TRBV7-2 and TRBJ1-6; 8 nucleotides line up with TRBD1. The germline V gene has CDR1 SGHTA and CDR2 FQGNSA. The CDR3 has 16 residues. This chain's CDR3 is CASSSTPGQDNSPLRF. DNA for the CDR3: TGTGCCAGCAGCTCTACACCGGGACAGGATAATTCACCCCTTCGCTTT.

This clonotype was observed many times. A much larger clone differs from this one at a single base, so this may be a read error. The V gene is TRBV28, the J gene TRBJ1-2; 9 bases are shared with TRBD1. With V trimmed by 0 bases and J by 8 bases, 7 bases remained unmatched. Germline assignment: CDR1 MDHEN and CDR2 SYDVKM. This CDR3 region has 15 residues. The CDR3 sequence is CASSLWDDRGEGYTF. The CDR3, as DNA: TGTGCCAGCAGTTTATGGGACGACAGGGGGGAGGGCTACACCTTC.